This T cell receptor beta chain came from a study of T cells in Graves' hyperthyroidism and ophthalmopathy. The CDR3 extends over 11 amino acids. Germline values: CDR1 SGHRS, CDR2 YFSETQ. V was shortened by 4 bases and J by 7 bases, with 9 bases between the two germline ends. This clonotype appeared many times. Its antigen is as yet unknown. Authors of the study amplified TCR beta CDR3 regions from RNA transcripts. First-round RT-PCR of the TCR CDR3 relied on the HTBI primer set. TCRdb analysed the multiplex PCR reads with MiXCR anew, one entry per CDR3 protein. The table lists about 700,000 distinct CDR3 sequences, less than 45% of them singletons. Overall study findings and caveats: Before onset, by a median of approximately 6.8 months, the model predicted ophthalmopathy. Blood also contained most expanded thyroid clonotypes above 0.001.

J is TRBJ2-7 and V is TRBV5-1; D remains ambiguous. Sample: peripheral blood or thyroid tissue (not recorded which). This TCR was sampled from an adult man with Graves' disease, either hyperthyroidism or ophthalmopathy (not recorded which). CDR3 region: CASSHGREQYF. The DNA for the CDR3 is TGCGCCAGCAGCCACGGCCGGGAGCAGTACTTC.